The present T cell receptor beta chain was sequenced within a study of cytomegalovirus exposure and HLA in healthy donors. Notes on this clone: What it binds is unknown.

PCR amplification relied on 60 Vbeta primers (plus 13 Jbeta primers). Profiling relied on immunoSEQ multiplex PCR, and the TCRdb table lists in-frame clones only, not all of them. The sample consists of about 150,000 clones, around 81% of them appearing once. Study-level findings and limits: TRBV6-2, TRBV6-3 and some other V segments were excluded as indistinguishable. In a later analysis, TCR beta V- and J-gene trimming was associated with a missense DCLRE1C variant.

Everyone who donated was a healthy bone marrow donor. CDR3 length: 15 amino acids. Germline loops: CDR1 SGHAT, CDR2 FQNNGV. V lost 3 bases and J lost 6; bases outside the gene matches: 7. The sequence was collected from a woman aged 40 to 55 in good health and CMV-seropositive. The material sequenced was PBMCs. V gene TRBV11-2 combines with J gene TRBJ2-7, with 11 bases identical to TRBD2. The CDR3 DNA reads TGTGCCAGCAGCTTCACTAGCGGGAGCGCTTCCGAGCAGTACTTC. Residues: CASSFTSGSASEQYF.